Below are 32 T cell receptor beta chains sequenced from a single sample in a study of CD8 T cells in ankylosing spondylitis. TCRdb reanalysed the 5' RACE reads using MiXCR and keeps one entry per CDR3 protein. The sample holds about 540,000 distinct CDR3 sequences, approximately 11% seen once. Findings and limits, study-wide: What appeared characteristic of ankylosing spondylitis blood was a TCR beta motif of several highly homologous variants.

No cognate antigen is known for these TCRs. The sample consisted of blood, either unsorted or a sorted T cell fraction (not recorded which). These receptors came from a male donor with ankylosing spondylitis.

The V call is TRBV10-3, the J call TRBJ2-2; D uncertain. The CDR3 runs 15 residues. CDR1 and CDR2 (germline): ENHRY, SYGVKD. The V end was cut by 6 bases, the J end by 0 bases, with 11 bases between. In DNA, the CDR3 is TGTGCCATCAGCTTGGGCGGTGCGAACACCGGGGAGCTGTTTTTT. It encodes CAISLGGANTGELFF.

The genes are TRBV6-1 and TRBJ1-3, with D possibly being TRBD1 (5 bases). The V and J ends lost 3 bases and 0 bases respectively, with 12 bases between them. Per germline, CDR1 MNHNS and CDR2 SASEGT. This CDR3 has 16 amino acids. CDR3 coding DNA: TGTGCCAGCAGTGATATACGACAGTCCTCTGGAAACACCATATATTTT. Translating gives CASSDIRQSSGNTIYF.

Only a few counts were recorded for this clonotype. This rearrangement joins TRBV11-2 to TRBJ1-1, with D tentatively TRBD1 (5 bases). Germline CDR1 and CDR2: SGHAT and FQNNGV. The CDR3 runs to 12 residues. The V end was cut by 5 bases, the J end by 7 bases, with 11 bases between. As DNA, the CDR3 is TGTGCCAGCAGCCGGGACGGGGGTGAAGCTTTCTTT. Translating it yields CASSRDGGEAFF.

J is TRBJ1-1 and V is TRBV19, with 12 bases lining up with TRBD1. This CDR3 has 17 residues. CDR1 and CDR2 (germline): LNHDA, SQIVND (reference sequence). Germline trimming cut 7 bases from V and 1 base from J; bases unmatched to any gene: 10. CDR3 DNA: TGTGCCAGTACTCCGGGACAGGGGGCGAAGGGGAACACTGAAGCTTTCTTT. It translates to CASTPGQGAKGNTEAFF.

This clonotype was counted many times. CDR3 protein: CASSSQESNYGYTF. CDR3 coding DNA: TGTGCCAGCAGCAGCCAGGAATCTAACTATGGCTACACCTTC. The chain links TRBV4-2 to TRBJ1-2; D gene unclear. Per germline, CDR1 LGHNA and CDR2 YNFKEQ. The CDR3 totals 14 residues. V was pared by 5 bases and J by 0 bases, with 10 bases between.

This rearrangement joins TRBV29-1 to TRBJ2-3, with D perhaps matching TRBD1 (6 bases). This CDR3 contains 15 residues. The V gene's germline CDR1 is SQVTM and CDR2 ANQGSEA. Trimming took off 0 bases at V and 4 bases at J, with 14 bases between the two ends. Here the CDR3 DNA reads TGCAGCGTTGAAGATAGGTCTAGGGGGTCAGATACGCAGTATTTT. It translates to CSVEDRSRGSDTQYF.

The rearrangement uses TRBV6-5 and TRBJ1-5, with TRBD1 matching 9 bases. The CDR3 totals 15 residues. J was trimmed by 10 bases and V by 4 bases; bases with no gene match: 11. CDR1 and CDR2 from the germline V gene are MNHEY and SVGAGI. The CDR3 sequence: CASSSKQGAGEPQHF. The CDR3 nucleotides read TGTGCCAGCAGTTCGAAACAGGGGGCAGGCGAACCCCAGCATTTT.

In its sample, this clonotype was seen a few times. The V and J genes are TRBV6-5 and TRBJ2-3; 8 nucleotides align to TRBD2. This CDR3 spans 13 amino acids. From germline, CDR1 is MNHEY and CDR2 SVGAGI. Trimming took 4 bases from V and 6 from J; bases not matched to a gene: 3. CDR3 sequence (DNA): TGTGCCAGCAGTTGGGGACTAGGTGATACGCAGTATTTT. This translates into CASSWGLGDTQYF.

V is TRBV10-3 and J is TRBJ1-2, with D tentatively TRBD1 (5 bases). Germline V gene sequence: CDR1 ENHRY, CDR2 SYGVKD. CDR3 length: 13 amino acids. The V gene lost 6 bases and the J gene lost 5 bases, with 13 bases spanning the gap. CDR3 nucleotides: TGTGCCATCAGAGGGACGGAATGGTATGGCTACACCTTC. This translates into CAIRGTEWYGYTF.

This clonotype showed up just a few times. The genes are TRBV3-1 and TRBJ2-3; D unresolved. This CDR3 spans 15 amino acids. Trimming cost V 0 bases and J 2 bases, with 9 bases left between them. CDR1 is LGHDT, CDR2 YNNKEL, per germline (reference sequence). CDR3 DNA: TGTGCCAGCAGCCAAGAGCAAGGCTCCACAGATACGCAGTATTTT. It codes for CASSQEQGSTDTQYF.

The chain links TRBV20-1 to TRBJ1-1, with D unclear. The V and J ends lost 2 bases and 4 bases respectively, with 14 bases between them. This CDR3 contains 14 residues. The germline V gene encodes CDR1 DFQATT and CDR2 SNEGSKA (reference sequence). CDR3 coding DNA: TGCAGTGCTAGATACAGCCTCAGGAGCACTGAAGCTTTCTTT. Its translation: CSARYSLRSTEAFF.

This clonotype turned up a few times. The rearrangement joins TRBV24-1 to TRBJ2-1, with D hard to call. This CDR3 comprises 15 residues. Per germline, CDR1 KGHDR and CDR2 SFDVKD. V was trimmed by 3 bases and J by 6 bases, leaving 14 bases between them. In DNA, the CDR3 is TGTGCCACCAGTGATCCTCTCCGGACCCTCAATGAGCAGTTCTTC. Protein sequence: CATSDPLRTLNEQFF.

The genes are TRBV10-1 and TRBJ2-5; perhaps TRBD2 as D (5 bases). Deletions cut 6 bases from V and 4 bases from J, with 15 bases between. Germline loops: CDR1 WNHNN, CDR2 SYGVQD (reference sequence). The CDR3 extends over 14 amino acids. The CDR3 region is CASSRSLRVETQYF. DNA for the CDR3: TGCGCCAGCAGCCGTAGCTTGAGGGTAGAGACCCAGTACTTC.

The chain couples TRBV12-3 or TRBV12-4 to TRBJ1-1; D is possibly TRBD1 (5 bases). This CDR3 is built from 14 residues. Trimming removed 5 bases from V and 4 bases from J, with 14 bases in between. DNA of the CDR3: TGTGCCAGCAGTCCCATGAGGGGTACCACTGAAGCTTTCTTT. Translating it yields CASSPMRGTTEAFF.

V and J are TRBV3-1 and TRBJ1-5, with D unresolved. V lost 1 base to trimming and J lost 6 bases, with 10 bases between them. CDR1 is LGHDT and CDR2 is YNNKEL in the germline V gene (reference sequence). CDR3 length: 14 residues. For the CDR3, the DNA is TGTGCCAGCAGCCAAGTTGAGGGATCTCAGCCCCAGCATTTT. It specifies CASSQVEGSQPQHF.

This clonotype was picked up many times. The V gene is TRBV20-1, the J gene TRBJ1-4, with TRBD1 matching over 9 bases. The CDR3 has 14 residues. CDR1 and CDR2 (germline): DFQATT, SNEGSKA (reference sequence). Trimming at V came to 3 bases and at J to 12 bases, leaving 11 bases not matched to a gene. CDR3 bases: TGCAGTGCTAGCGCGGACAGGGGATGGTCTGAACTGTTTTTT. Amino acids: CSASADRGWSELFF.

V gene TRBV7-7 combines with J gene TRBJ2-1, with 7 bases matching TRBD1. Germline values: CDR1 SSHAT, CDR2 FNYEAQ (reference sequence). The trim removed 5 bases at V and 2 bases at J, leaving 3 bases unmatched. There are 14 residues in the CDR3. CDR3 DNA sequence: TGTGCCAGCAGCATGGGACAGACCTACAATGAGCAGTTCTTC. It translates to CASSMGQTYNEQFF. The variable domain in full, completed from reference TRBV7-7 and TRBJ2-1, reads GAGVSQSPRYKVTKRGQDVTLRCDPISSHATLYWYQQALGQGPEFLTYFNYEAQPDKSGLPSDRFSAERPEGSISTLTIQRTEQRDSAMYRCASSMGQTYNEQFFGPGTRLTVL.

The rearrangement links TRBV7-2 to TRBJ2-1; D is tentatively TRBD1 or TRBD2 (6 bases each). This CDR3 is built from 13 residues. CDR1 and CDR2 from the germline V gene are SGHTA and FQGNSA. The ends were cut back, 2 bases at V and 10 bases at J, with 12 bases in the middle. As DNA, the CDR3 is TGTGCCAGCAGCTTATTGGAGGGGGGAGAGCAGTTCTTC. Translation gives CASSLLEGGEQFF.

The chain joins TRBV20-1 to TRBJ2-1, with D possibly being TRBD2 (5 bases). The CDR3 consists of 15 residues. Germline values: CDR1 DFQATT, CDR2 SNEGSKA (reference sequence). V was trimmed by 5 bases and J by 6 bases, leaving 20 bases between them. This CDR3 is CSASLLGSRGNEQFF. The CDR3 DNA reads TGCAGTGCTTCCTTACTTGGTTCACGGGGCAATGAGCAGTTCTTC.

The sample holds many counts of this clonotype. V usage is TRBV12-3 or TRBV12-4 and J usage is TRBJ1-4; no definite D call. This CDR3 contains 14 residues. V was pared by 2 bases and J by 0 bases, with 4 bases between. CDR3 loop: CASSLSATNEKLFF. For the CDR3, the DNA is TGTGCCAGCAGTTTATCTGCAACTAATGAAAAACTGTTTTTT.

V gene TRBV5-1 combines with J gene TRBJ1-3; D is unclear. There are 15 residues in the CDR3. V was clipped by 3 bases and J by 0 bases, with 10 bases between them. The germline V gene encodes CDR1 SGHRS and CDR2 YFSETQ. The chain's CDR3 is CASSSRLGSGNTIYF. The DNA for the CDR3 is TGCGCCAGCAGCTCCAGACTGGGCTCTGGAAACACCATATATTTT.

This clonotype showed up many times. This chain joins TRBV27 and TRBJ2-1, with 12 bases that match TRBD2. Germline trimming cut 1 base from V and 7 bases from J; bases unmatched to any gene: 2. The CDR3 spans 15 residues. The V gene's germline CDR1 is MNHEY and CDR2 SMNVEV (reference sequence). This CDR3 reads CASSLYTSGRNEQFF. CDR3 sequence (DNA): TGTGCCAGCAGTTTATATACTAGCGGGAGGAATGAGCAGTTCTTC.

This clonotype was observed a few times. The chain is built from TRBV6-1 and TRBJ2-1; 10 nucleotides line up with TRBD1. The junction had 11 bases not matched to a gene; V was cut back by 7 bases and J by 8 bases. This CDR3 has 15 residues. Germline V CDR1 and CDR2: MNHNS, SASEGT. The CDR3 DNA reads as TGTGCCAGCACCATCCTCCCGACAGGGGGCTATGAGCAGTTCTTC. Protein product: CASTILPTGGYEQFF.

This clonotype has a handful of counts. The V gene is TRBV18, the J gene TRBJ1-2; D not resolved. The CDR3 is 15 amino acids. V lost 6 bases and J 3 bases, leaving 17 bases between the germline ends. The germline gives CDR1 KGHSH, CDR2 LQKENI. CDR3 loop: CASSVIPQVDYGYTF. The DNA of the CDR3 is TGTGCCAGCTCCGTGATTCCGCAAGTGGACTATGGCTACACCTTC.

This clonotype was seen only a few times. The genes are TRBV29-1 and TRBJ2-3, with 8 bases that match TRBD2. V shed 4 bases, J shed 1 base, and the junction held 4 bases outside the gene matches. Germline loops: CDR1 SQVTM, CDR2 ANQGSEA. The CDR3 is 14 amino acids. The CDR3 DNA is TGCAGCGTTGCGGGACTAGTCGGCACAGATACGCAGTATTTT. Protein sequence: CSVAGLVGTDTQYF.

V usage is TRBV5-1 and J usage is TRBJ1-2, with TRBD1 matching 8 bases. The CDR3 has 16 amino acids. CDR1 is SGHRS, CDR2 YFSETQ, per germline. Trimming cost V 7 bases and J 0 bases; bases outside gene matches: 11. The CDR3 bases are TGCGCCAGCCTGCCGGGACAGGCTCCTGCTAACTATGGCTACACCTTC. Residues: CASLPGQAPANYGYTF.

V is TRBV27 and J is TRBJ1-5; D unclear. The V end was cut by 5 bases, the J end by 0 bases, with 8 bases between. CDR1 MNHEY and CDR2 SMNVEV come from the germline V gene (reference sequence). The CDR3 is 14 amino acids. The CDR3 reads CASSKDYSNQPQHF. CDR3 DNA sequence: TGTGCCAGCAGTAAAGATTATAGCAATCAGCCCCAGCATTTT.

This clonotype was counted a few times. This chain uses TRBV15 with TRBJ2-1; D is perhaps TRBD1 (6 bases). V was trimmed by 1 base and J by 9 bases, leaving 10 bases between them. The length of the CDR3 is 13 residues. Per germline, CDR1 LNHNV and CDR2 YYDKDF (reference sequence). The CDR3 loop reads CATSRGGDIEQFF. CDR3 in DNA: TGTGCCACCAGCAGAGGAGGGGACATTGAGCAGTTCTTC.

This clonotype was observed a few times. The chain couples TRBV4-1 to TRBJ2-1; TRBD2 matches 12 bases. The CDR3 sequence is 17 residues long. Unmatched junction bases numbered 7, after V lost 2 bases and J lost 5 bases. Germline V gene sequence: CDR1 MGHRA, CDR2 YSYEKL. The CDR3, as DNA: TGCGCCAGCAGCCAATTAGGACTAGCGGGGATAAACAATGAGCAGTTCTTC. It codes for CASSQLGLAGINNEQFF.

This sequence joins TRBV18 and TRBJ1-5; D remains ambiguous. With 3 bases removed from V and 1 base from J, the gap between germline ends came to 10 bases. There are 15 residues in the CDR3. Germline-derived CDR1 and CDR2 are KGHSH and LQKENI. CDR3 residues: CASSPSGESNQPQHF. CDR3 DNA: TGTGCCAGCTCACCCTCTGGGGAGAGCAATCAGCCCCAGCATTTT.

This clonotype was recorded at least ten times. CDR3 sequence: CASSSIRDHTEAFF. The CDR3 bases are TGTGCCAGCAGTTCGATCCGGGACCACACTGAAGCTTTCTTT. The chain carries TRBV12-3 or TRBV12-4 and TRBJ1-1, with D maybe TRBD1 (5 bases). CDR3 size: 14 residues. Trimming pared 4 bases from V and 3 bases from J, leaving 12 bases between.

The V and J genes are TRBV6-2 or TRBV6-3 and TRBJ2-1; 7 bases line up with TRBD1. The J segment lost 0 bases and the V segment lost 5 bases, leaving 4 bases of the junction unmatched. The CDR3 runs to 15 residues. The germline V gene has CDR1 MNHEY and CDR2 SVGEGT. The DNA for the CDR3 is TGTGCCAGCAGTAGCGCAGGGGGCTCCTACAATGAGCAGTTCTTC. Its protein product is CASSSAGGSYNEQFF.